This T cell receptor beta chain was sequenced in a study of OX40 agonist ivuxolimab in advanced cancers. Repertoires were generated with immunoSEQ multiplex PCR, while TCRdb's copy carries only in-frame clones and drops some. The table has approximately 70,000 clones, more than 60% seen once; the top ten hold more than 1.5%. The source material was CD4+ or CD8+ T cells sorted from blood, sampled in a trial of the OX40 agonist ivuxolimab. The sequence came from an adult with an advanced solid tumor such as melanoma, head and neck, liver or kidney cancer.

The CDR3 spells CASSLSASSYNEQFF. CDR3 sequence (DNA): TGTGCCAGCAGCTTGTCCGCGAGCTCCTACAATGAGCAGTTCTTC. This sequence joins TRBV11-2 and TRBJ2-1; no clear D gene. The V end was cut by 3 bases, the J end by 0 bases, with 9 bases between. Germline CDR1 SGHAT, CDR2 FQNNGV. The CDR3 contains 15 residues.